This T cell receptor beta chain was found in a study of cytotoxic CD8 clonotypes in ibrutinib-treated CLL. Across the study: In all, 10 to 11 patients were relapsed/refractory, some 14 were treatment-naive and 17 were IGHV unmutated.

Whole-study findings and limits: A difference in sampling times existed between sustained-remission and progressing patients. Upon ibrutinib response clonality rose, and upon progression it fell back toward baseline.

This clone was recorded only once. Its antigen is unknown. This CDR3 has 16 residues. Trimming stripped 4 bases from V and 6 bases from J, with 19 bases between. The V gene's germline CDR1 is SNHLY and CDR2 FYNNEI. Produced via immunoSEQ multiplex PCR; TCRdb's table is partial and in-frame only. The sample yields 100,000 to 150,000 clones, 70% to 90% seen once. The chain uses TRBV2 and TRBJ2-4, with D perhaps TRBD1 or TRBD2 (6 bases each). The sequenced sample was PBMCs, obtained after 24 months of ibrutinib treatment. The receptor comes from a human donor with chronic lymphocytic leukemia. CDR3 loop: CASSGGTGAVSNIQYF. CDR3 sequence (DNA): TGTGCCAGCAGTGGGGGGACGGGGGCCGTTTCAAACATTCAGTACTTC.